Listed below are T cell receptor beta chains from one sample, sequenced in a study of somatic mutations in cytotoxic T cells in rheumatoid arthritis. Clones were sequenced by immunoSEQ multiplex PCR, and TCRdb holds only the in-frame ones, with some missing. The repertoire consists of around 20,000 clones, with around 67% occurring once and the leading ten covering under 20%. The sequencing input was CD8+ T cells sorted from blood. Source of these receptors: an adult with rheumatoid arthritis. Each CDR3 is given with its conserved first and last residue. A D gene is named only where the DNA matches it firmly. Clone size appears in some rows only: once, few, many, or a class for an expanded clone.

abundance	j_gene	v_gene	d_gene	CDR3nt	CDR3aa
NA	TRBJ2-5	TRBV7-9	NA	TGTGCCAGCAGCTTAGAATATCAAGAGACCCAGTACTTC	CASSLEYQETQYF
NA	TRBJ2-6	TRBV2	TRBD1	TGTGCCACCTACCGGGACAGGGACTACTCTGGGGCCAACGTCCTGACTTTC	CATYRDRDYSGANVLTF
NA	TRBJ1-2	TRBV28	NA	TGTGCCAGCAGTTTGGGGGATGGCTACACCTTC	CASSLGDGYTF
NA	TRBJ2-2	TRBV2	NA	TGTGCCAGCAGTGATCGGGGATTAAGCACCGGGGAGCTGTTTTTT	CASSDRGLSTGELFF
NA	TRBJ2-1	TRBV10-3	TRBD1	TGTGCCATCAGTGAGTCGATGGGGGGGACAGGGGAGTTCTTC	CAISESMGGTGEFF
NA	TRBJ2-1	TRBV7-6	NA	TGTGCCAGCAGCTTCACAGGGGAGGGCAATGAGCAGTTCTTC	CASSFTGEGNEQFF
few	TRBJ1-1	TRBV5-1	TRBD1	TGCGCCAGCAGCTTGGACAGGGGGCGAGAAGCTTTCTTT	CASSLDRGREAFF
medium-sized	TRBJ1-5	TRBV5-6	NA	TGTGCCAGCAGCCCCTCTACAGGGCAGCCCCAGCATTTT	CASSPSTGQPQHF
NA	TRBJ1-4	TRBV6-1	NA	TGTGCCAGCAGTGAATGGGACGGAGCAACTAATGAAAAACTGTTTTTT	CASSEWDGATNEKLFF
NA	TRBJ2-2	TRBV4-3	TRBD2	TGCGCCAGCAGCCAAGAAGTCGCGGGGGGGCGGTTGGGGGAGCTGTTTTTT	CASSQEVAGGRLGELFF
NA	TRBJ2-7	TRBV27	NA	TGTGCCAGGGTCCCCTACGAGCAGTACTTC	CARVPYEQYF
NA	TRBJ2-7	TRBV5-1	TRBD1	TGCGCCAGCAGCGCGACGGGACAGGGGGCAACAACCTCCTACGAGCAGTACTTC	CASSATGQGATTSYEQYF
NA	TRBJ2-1	TRBV7-9	TRBD2	TGTGCCAGCAGCCCAGGGACTAGCGGGGGCCTCATGGAGCAGTTCTTC	CASSPGTSGGLMEQFF
NA	TRBJ2-7	TRBV9	TRBD1	TGTGCCAGCAGCCCAACGAACGGACAGGGGGCTTACGAGCAGTACTTC	CASSPTNGQGAYEQYF
NA	TRBJ2-7	TRBV5-1	TRBD1	TGCGCCAGCAGCCCTGGGACAGCCTTCCACGAGCAGTACTTC	CASSPGTAFHEQYF
few	TRBJ1-5	TRBV28	NA	TGTGCCAGCACCCGGGACATCAGCAATCAGCCCCAGCATTTT	CASTRDISNQPQHF
NA	TRBJ1-5	TRBV6-5	NA	TGTGCCAGCAGTACAACAGGGACTCAGCCCCAGCATTTT	CASSTTGTQPQHF
NA	TRBJ2-7	TRBV7-8	TRBD1	TGTGCCAGCAGCGACTACCGGGACAGGGTCCCCTACGAGCAGTACTTC	CASSDYRDRVPYEQYF
NA	TRBJ2-4	TRBV23-1	NA	TGCGCCAGCAGTCATAGCCGATCAGCCAAAAACATTCAGTACTTC	CASSHSRSAKNIQYF
NA	TRBJ2-3	TRBV7-8	NA	TGTGCCAGCAGCTTAGCTGTTACCTACACAGATACGCAGTATTTT	CASSLAVTYTDTQYF
NA	TRBJ2-3	TRBV19	NA	TGTGCCAGTAGTATCCGGTTTGACACAGATACGCAGTATTTT	CASSIRFDTDTQYF
NA	TRBJ2-1	TRBV5-1	NA	TGCGCCAGCAGCTTGGGGTGGGGGGAGTCCTACAATGAGCAGTTCTTC	CASSLGWGESYNEQFF
NA	TRBJ2-1	TRBV7-9	NA	TGTGCCAGCAGCTCGGACAGCTCCTACAATGAGCAGTTCTTC	CASSSDSSYNEQFF
NA	TRBJ2-2	TRBV18	TRBD2	TGTGCCAGCTCACTACTAGCGGACTACACCGGGGAGCTGTTTTTT	CASSLLADYTGELFF
NA	TRBJ2-3	TRBV4-3	NA	TGCGCCAGCAGTCGGGATGGCGGAAGCACAGATACGCAGTATTTT	CASSRDGGSTDTQYF
NA	TRBJ1-4	TRBV19	TRBD1	TGTGCCAGTAGATCCCTGACAGGGAAACGCGAAAAACTGTTTTTT	CASRSLTGKREKLFF
NA	TRBJ1-1	TRBV5-6	NA	TGTGCCAGCAGCTGGGGCGGGAACACTGAAGCTTTCTTT	CASSWGGNTEAFF
few	TRBJ2-7	TRBV4-3	NA	TGCGCCAGCAGCCAAGATATAGGGTACTCCTACGAGCAGTACTTC	CASSQDIGYSYEQYF
NA	TRBJ2-3	TRBV5-1	NA	TGCGCCAGCAGCTTCGAGAGAAGCACAGATACGCAGTATTTT	CASSFERSTDTQYF
NA	TRBJ2-7	TRBV2	NA	TGTGCCAGCAGCCACGGACAGTATCCTTGGGAGCAGTACTTC	CASSHGQYPWEQYF
few	TRBJ2-5	TRBV19	TRBD2	TGTGCCAGTAGTCAAACTAGCGGGTACCAAGAGACCCAGTACTTC	CASSQTSGYQETQYF
NA	TRBJ2-7	TRBV7-9	NA	TGTGCCAGCAGCTCGGACAGCTCCTACGAGCAGTACTTC	CASSSDSSYEQYF
NA	TRBJ2-1	TRBV20-1	NA	TGCAGTGCTAGCCTAGCTGGTGAGCAGTTCTTC	CSASLAGEQFF
once	TRBJ1-5	TRBV10-2	NA	TGCGCCAGCAGTGAGTCCATGGCTAGCAATCAGCCCCAGCATTTT	CASSESMASNQPQHF
few	TRBJ2-7	TRBV7-2	TRBD1	TGTGCCAGCAGCACCGGGGACAGTATCTACGAGCAGTACTTC	CASSTGDSIYEQYF
NA	TRBJ1-5	TRBV27	NA	TGTGCCAGCAGGGAAAGGGATTCACGCAATCAGCCCCAGCATTTT	CASRERDSRNQPQHF
NA	TRBJ1-1	TRBV28	NA	TGTGCCAGCCCGGGAGGGAGTGAAGCTTTCTTT	CASPGGSEAFF
NA	TRBJ2-2	TRBV4-2	NA	TGTGCCAGCAGCCAAATGGCCGGGACACCGAACACCGGGGAGCTGTTTTTT	CASSQMAGTPNTGELFF
few	TRBJ1-5	TRBV4-1	NA	TGCGCCAGCAGCCAAGGGATAGGGAGTCAGCCCCAGCATTTT	CASSQGIGSQPQHF
NA	TRBJ2-3	TRBV4-3	NA	TGCGCCAGCAGCCAAGGTTCAGGGCTGGATACGCAGTATTTT	CASSQGSGLDTQYF
NA	TRBJ2-3	TRBV5-6	TRBD1	TGTGCCAGCAGCCCCCAGGACAGGGTCACAGATACGCAGTATTTT	CASSPQDRVTDTQYF
NA	TRBJ1-2	TRBV29-1	NA	TGCAGCGTTGAAGGGGGGACAAACTATGGCTACACCTTC	CSVEGGTNYGYTF
few	TRBJ1-3	TRBV4-3	NA	TGCGCCAGCAGCCAAGATAAGGTTAGCTCTGGAAACACCATATATTTT	CASSQDKVSSGNTIYF
NA	TRBJ2-1	TRBV14	NA	TGTGCCAGCAGCCAAGGGGCAGGGGCGTACAATGAGCAGTTCTTC	CASSQGAGAYNEQFF
NA	TRBJ2-1	TRBV6-4	TRBD2	TGTGCCAGCAGCGATCTAGCGGGGGGGCCCAATGAGCAGTTCTTC	CASSDLAGGPNEQFF
NA	TRBJ2-5	TRBV19	NA	TGTGCCAGTAGTGCTCAGGGAAGGGGGGCTTGGGAGCAGTACTTC	CASSAQGRGAWEQYF
NA	TRBJ2-2	TRBV9	NA	TGTGCCAGCAGCGTTAGCGGAGTCACCGGGGAGCTGTTTTTT	CASSVSGVTGELFF
NA	TRBJ1-3	TRBV7-9	NA	TGTGCCAGCAGCTTACAGGGGAGCTCTGGAAACACCATATATTTT	CASSLQGSSGNTIYF
once	TRBJ2-5	TRBV5-1	TRBD1	TGCGCCAGCAGCTTGGAGGGACAGGGGCCTGGAACGTACCAAGAGACCCAGTACTTC	CASSLEGQGPGTYQETQYF
once	TRBJ1-5	TRBV4-1	TRBD1	TGCGCCAGCAGCCAAGGGACAGGGGGTGCCCATCAGCCCCAGCATTTT	CASSQGTGGAHQPQHF
NA	TRBJ1-2	TRBV6-4	NA	TGTGCCAGCAGTGCCACGGCCCGACGGGAGAGCTATGGCTACACCTTC	CASSATARRESYGYTF
NA	TRBJ2-2	TRBV6-1	NA	TGTGCCAGCAGCCCCTGGGCAGGGGAAGCCGGGGAGCTGTTTTTT	CASSPWAGEAGELFF
NA	TRBJ2-1	TRBV12-5	TRBD2	TGTGCTAGTGGCCTCGGGACTAGCGGGGGGACACACAATGAGCAGTTCTTC	CASGLGTSGGTHNEQFF